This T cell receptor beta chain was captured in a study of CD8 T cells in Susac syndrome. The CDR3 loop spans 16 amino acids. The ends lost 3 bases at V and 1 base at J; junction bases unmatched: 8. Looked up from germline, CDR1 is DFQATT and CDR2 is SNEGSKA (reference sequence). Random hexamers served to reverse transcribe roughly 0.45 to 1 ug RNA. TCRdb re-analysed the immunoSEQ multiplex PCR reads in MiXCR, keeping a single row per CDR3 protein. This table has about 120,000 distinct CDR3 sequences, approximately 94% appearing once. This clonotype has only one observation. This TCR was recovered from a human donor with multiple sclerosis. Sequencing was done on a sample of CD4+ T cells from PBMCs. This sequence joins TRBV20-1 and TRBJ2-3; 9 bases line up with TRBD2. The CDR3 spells CSARAGGPPRTDTQYF. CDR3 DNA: TGCAGTGCTAGGGCGGGGGGGCCCCCCCGCACAGATACGCAGTATTTT.